The subject of this entry is one T cell receptor beta chain. Antigen: not known. This entry belongs to a study of Graves' ophthalmopathy and Graves' hyperthyroidism. Study-wide results and limits: Ophthalmopathy progression was predicted by the model at about 70% sensitivity and 72% to 80% specificity. Ophthalmopathy versus stable hyperthyroidism: 13-signature model gave around 85% sensitivity, 75% to 82% specificity.

RNA transcripts were the source from which TCR beta CDR3 regions were amplified. HTBI primers served in a first-round RT-PCR, which a second-round multiplex PCR followed. TCRdb recomputed calls from the multiplex PCR reads with MiXCR, one row per CDR3 protein. The sample lists roughly 400,000 distinct CDR3 sequences; about 17% were seen once. This CDR3 is 12 amino acids long. CDR1 SQVTM and CDR2 ANQGSEA come from the germline V gene. Trimming took off 3 bases at V and 13 bases at J, with 18 bases between the two ends. Clinical symptoms, serum thyroxine, TRAb, thyroid ultrasound and orbital computed tomography determined diagnosis.

Sequencing was done on a sample of peripheral blood. This receptor was identified in a woman under 30 with Graves' ophthalmopathy. V is TRBV29-1 and J is TRBJ1-2, with D unclear. CDR3 loop: CSVESGGDVLTF. In DNA, the CDR3 is TGCAGCGTTGAGTCGGGTGGGGATGTTCTCACCTTC.